This T cell receptor (beta chain) is drawn from a study of T cell responses to AZD1222 COVID-19 vaccine. Study observations and caveats: Spike regions recognized by vaccine-associated CD4 TCRs spanned the protein, led by 160-218 and 743-854.

Sequencing was performed with immunoSEQ multiplex PCR; in TCRdb, only in-frame clones are kept and a portion is missing. The sample comprises roughly 170,000 clones, 75% to 90% of which are singletons, and approximately 2.5% rests with the top ten. On this clone itself: Its antigen is undetermined.

V was cut by 4 bases and J by 2 bases, with 12 bases left in between. The CDR3 runs 15 residues. Per germline, CDR1 SGHAT and CDR2 FQNNGV. The input for sequencing was peripheral blood, taken on day 0 of AZD1222 vaccination. The J gene is TRBJ2-1, the V gene TRBV11-2; no clear D gene. The sequence came from an adult in good health. The CDR3 is CASSSVVGTYNEQFF. As DNA, the CDR3 is TGTGCCAGCAGCTCGGTTGTGGGGACCTACAATGAGCAGTTCTTC. Filled out from reference TRBV11-2 and TRBJ2-1, the complete variable domain reads EAGVAQSPRYKIIEKRQSVAFWCNPISGHATLYWYQQILGQGPKLLIQFQNNGVVDDSQLPKDRFSAERLKGVDSTLKIQPAKLEDSAVYLCASSSVVGTYNEQFFGPGTRLTVL.